This entry lists 3 T cell receptor beta chains sequenced from one sample in a study of breast tumors, draining lymph nodes, adjacent tissues. In TCRdb, the multiplex PCR reads were re-called with MiXCR into one record per CDR3 protein. The sample includes 150,000 to 200,000 distinct CDR3 sequences, about 32% seen only once; the top ten take roughly 4%. Breast cancer patients provided tissue from their axillary draining lymph nodes. The sequenced sample was axillary lymph node tissue. These TCRs come from a female donor with breast cancer. Some clones in this sample may be carry-over from other donors' samples.

This clonotype occurred many times. The V and J genes are TRBV6-5 and TRBJ2-2; a weak D match, TRBD1 (6 bases). The CDR3 contains 14 residues. V was clipped by 7 bases and J by 3 bases, with 12 bases between them. Germline V lookup: CDR1 MNHEY, CDR2 SVGAGI. The CDR3 loop is CASTRDIYTGELFF. In DNA form, the CDR3 reads TGTGCCAGCACCCGGGACATCTACACCGGGGAGCTGTTTTTT.

The table lists this clonotype with many counts. The chain couples TRBV6-1 to TRBJ1-6; D may be TRBD1 (5 bases). Germline V gene data show CDR1 as MNHNS and CDR2 as SASEGT. CDR3 length: 14 amino acids. V lost 6 bases to trimming and J lost 9 bases, with 15 bases between them. The CDR3 here is CASSGGIKGSPLHF. The CDR3 DNA sequence: TGTGCCAGCAGCGGGGGGATCAAGGGTTCACCCCTCCACTTT.

As concerns this clonotype: One base away lies a much larger clone, so this may be a sequencing read error. The genes are TRBV7-3 and TRBJ2-1; 8 positions match TRBD2. The CDR3 extends over 16 amino acids. Trimming took 7 bases from V and 1 from J; bases not matched to a gene: 9. Germline CDR1 and CDR2: SGHTA and FQGTGA. The CDR3: CASNPTGGGSYNEQFF. The CDR3 bases are TGTGCCAGCAACCCTACCGGGGGGGGGTCCTACAATGAGCAGTTCTTC.